This TCR beta chain comes out of a study of T cell changes during pregnancy in multiple sclerosis. The V segment lost 4 bases and the J segment 1 base; nucleotides outside the gene matches: 1. Looked up from germline, CDR1 is PRHDT and CDR2 is FYEKMQ (reference sequence). CDR3 length: 15 amino acids. Only in-frame clones appear in the TCRdb table, and some are missing; sequencing was by immunoSEQ multiplex PCR. The repertoire holds over 25,000 clones, with 91% as singletons. J is TRBJ2-1 and V is TRBV13; 10 positions agree with TRBD2. The material sequenced was CD8+ T cells from peripheral blood mononuclear cells, taken in the second trimester of pregnancy. The TCR originated in a female donor in good health, enrolled as a control in a pregnancy study. The CDR3 is CASSWGLASYNEQFF. CDR3 DNA sequence: TGTGCCAGCAGCTGGGGACTAGCGTCCTACAATGAGCAGTTCTTC.